This TCR beta chain was sequenced for a study of cytomegalovirus exposure and HLA in healthy donors. Study-wide findings and caveats: It was confirmed in vitro that a few of the CMV-associated chains were specific for CMV antigens.

As for this clone: The antigen is not known.

60 Vbeta and 13 Jbeta primers were used in PCR. Using immunoSEQ multiplex PCR, the repertoire was profiled, and TCRdb retains in-frame clones only, with some absent. This repertoire includes approximately 120,000 clones. Germline CDR1 and CDR2: GTSNPN and SVGIG (reference sequence). Trimming shortened V by 1 base and J by 0 bases, and 6 bases separated the two germline ends. The CDR3 runs to 13 residues. Source material: PBMCs. The receptor was isolated from a young man in good health and CMV-seronegative. This chain connects TRBV30 to TRBJ1-1; no definite D call. The CDR3 protein is CAWSDGMNTEAFF. Here the CDR3 DNA reads TGTGCCTGGAGTGACGGGATGAACACTGAAGCTTTCTTT. The full variable domain, in which reference TRBV30 and TRBJ1-1 provide the parts outside the CDR3, is SQTIHQWPATLVQPVGSPLSLECTVEGTSNPNLYWYRQAAGRGLQLLFYSVGIGQISSEVPQNLSASRPQDRQFILSSKKLLLSDSGFYLCAWSDGMNTEAFFGQGTRLTVV.